This T cell receptor beta chain was captured by sequencing in a study of blood T cell repertoires in COVID-19. Study-level information: Acute and convalescent COVID-19 samples came from the United States, Italy and Spain. PBMCs, B-cell-depleted T cells, or T cells were the source of the cDNA or gDNA that made up the material.

This clone has a handful of counts. Enrolled through a virtual design, the participants were between roughly 18 and 95 years of age and came from about two dozen US areas. Measured with immunoSEQ multiplex PCR; TCRdb has only the in-frame clones, and not every one. In the table there are about 120,000 clones, around 83% of which are singletons. Germline CDR1 SQVTM, CDR2 ANQGSEA. The V gene lost 6 bases and the J gene lost 6 bases, with 8 bases spanning the gap. The CDR3 loop spans 11 amino acids. The TCR originated in a woman in her twenties or thirties who had recovered from COVID-19. Material: PBMCs or T cells enriched from blood (not recorded which). J is TRBJ2-2 and V is TRBV29-1, with D possibly TRBD1 on 5 matching bases. The CDR3 DNA follows: TGCAGCGTACAGGTACCCGGGGAGCTGTTTTTT. Translating it yields CSVQVPGELFF.